What follows are 21 T cell receptor beta chains derived from one specimen sequenced in a study of tumor-infiltrating lymphocytes in primary liver carcinoma. Both blood RNA, taken from unsorted whole blood, and germline DNA were extracted. The investigators made TCR beta cDNA from around 540 ng total RNA, using a constant-region primer. The TCR beta library was amplified through three nested multiplex PCR rounds in a modified ARM-PCR procedure. Investigators reported that the first two PCR rounds, at 10 cycles each, used TRBV1-TRBV30 forward primers with a C-beta reverse primer. TCRdb used MiXCR to reprocess the multiplex PCR reads, holding one entry per CDR3 protein. Altogether about 320,000 distinct CDR3 sequences are present, less than 75% being singletons, with the ten largest covering around 9.5%. Input material: peripheral blood. Receptor source: a man aged 35 to 55 with primary liver carcinoma and hepatitis B virus infection.

This clonotype was counted only a few times. The chain joins TRBV10-3 to TRBJ2-5, with 7 bases aligning to TRBD1. Germline CDR1 is ENHRY and CDR2 is SYGVKD. This CDR3 is 16 amino acids long. V lost 5 bases, J lost 4 bases, and 13 bases stayed unmatched. CDR3 bases: TGTGCCATCAGTTCTGGAAAGAGGGGGCAGGGAGAGACCCAGTACTTC. It specifies CAISSGKRGQGETQYF.

With respect to this clonotype: At one boundary the junction diverges from the germline segment, which might be a read error. J is TRBJ2-1 and V is TRBV11-3; weak D call: TRBD1 (5 bases). This CDR3 region has 14 residues. Germline values: CDR1 SGHNT, CDR2 YENEEA. The CDR3 here is CTSSLGVNSNEQFF. The CDR3, as DNA: TGTACCAGCAGCTTAGGGGTCAACAGCAATGAGCAGTTCTTC.

About this clonotype itself: A much larger clone lies a single base off, so this may be a read error. This rearrangement joins TRBV11-2 to TRBJ2-7; D is perhaps TRBD2 (6 bases). The CDR3 spans 14 residues. V was shortened by 6 bases and J by 3 bases, with 15 bases between the two germline ends. Germline assignment: CDR1 SGHAT and CDR2 FQNNGV. Here the CDR3 DNA reads TGTGCCAGCAGTCGCCCGGGAGAAAACTACGAGCAGTACTTC. Translating it yields CASSRPGENYEQYF.

This clonotype was seen once. The chain couples TRBV11-2 to TRBJ2-1, with TRBD2 matching over 7 bases. The CDR3 covers 15 residues. Germline CDR1 is SGHAT and CDR2 is FQNNGV. With V trimmed by 9 bases and J by 5 bases, 13 bases remained unmatched. CDR3 region: CASCFSGPLDNEQFF. Here the CDR3 DNA reads TGTGCCAGTTGCTTTAGCGGGCCACTTGACAATGAGCAGTTCTTC.

CDR3 sequence reads: CASILDRNSPLHF. The CDR3 DNA reads as TGTGCCAGCATCTTGGACAGGAATTCACCCCTCCACTTT. The V and J genes are TRBV28 and TRBJ1-6, with TRBD1 matching 7 bases. The CDR3 covers 13 residues. Trimming cost V 7 bases and J 7 bases; bases outside gene matches: 4. Germline V lookup: CDR1 MDHEN, CDR2 SYDVKM.

About this clonotype: At one of its ends the junction is not consistent with the germline gene, which may arise from a read error. For the CDR3, the DNA is TGTGCCAGCAGTTTAGCGGGAGGGATCACCGGGAAGCTGTTTTTT. Translating gives CASSLAGGITGKLFF. The chain is built from TRBV12-3 or TRBV12-4 and TRBJ2-2, with 7 bases matching TRBD2. The CDR3 consists of 15 residues.

In the case of this clonotype: The junction departs from germline at one end; a sequencing error may be responsible. The V call is TRBV10-3, the J call TRBJ2-5, with TRBD1 identical over 11 bases. In germline, CDR1 is ENHRY, CDR2 SYGVKD. The CDR3 covers 17 residues. CDR3 protein: CATQRGTGGRLEESQYF. CDR3 bases: TGTGCCACCCAGAGAGGGACAGGGGGTAGGTTGGAAGAGAGCCAGTACTTC.

Details on this clonotype: A read error may be the cause here, since a much bigger clone is one base away. The gene calls are TRBV12-3 or TRBV12-4 and TRBJ2-1, with TRBD2 matching over 9 bases. With V trimmed by 6 bases and J by 7 bases, 10 bases remained unmatched. The CDR3 covers 15 residues. CDR3 nucleotides: TGTGCCAGCAGGACCGGGACTAGCAAGGCTAATGAGCAGTTCTTC. Translating gives CASRTGTSKANEQFF.

Worth noting for this clonotype: The conserved phenylalanine or tryptophan is not found at the CDR3 terminus, so this likely reflects a read error. V usage is TRBV7-8 and J usage is TRBJ2-7; the match to TRBD2 covers 8 bases. V gave up 3 bases and J gave up 10 bases; unmatched junction bases: 17. Germline lookup yields CDR1 SGHVS and CDR2 FQNEAQ. The CDR3 totals 16 residues. The CDR3 loop reads CASSLPGLAHPSEQYL. The CDR3, as DNA: TGTGCCAGCAGCTTGCCCGGACTAGCTCACCCTTCCGAACAGTACTTA.

The chain has TRBV4-3 and TRBJ1-6; D possibly corresponds to TRBD1 (5 bases). The CDR3 is made up of 14 amino acids. Between the trimmed V and J ends, which lost 4 bases and 6 bases, there was a span of 10 bases. The V gene's germline CDR1 is LGHNA and CDR2 YSLEER. The CDR3 bases are TGCGCCAGCAGCCTGGGGGGATTTAATTCACCCCTCCACTTT. It is translated as CASSLGGFNSPLHF.

In the case of this clonotype: Just one base apart from a much larger clone, this may be a read error. This chain joins TRBV6-5 and TRBJ2-7; tentative D call: TRBD2 (6 bases). Germline V gives CDR1 MNHEY, CDR2 SVGAGI. The CDR3 length is 15 residues. The CDR3 is CAGSYGGLISYEQYF. The CDR3, as DNA: TGTGCCGGCAGTTACGGAGGGTTGATTTCCTACGAGCAGTACTTC.

The chain couples TRBV6-1 to TRBJ2-1, with D unresolved. Germline V gives CDR1 MNHNS, CDR2 SASEGT. V was pared by 4 bases and J by 5 bases, with 9 bases between. CDR3 length equals 13 residues. This CDR3 reads CASSAGPNNEQFF. CDR3 coding DNA: TGTGCCAGCAGTGCAGGACCCAACAATGAGCAGTTCTTC.

V is TRBV9 and J is TRBJ2-1; the match to TRBD2 covers 7 bases. Germline CDR1 is SGDLS and CDR2 is YYNGEE. The CDR3 totals 14 residues. Trimming at V came to 0 bases and at J to 5 bases, leaving 2 bases not matched to a gene. The CDR3 DNA reads as TGTGCCAGCAGCGTAGCGGGACTAAACAATGAGCAGTTCTTC. The encoded protein is CASSVAGLNNEQFF.

This rearrangement joins TRBV5-6 to TRBJ2-3; tentative D call: TRBD1 (5 bases). Germline V gene lookup returns CDR1 SGHDT and CDR2 YYEEEE. This CDR3 region has 11 residues. V shed 3 bases and J shed 11 bases, with 10 bases lying between them. The CDR3 spells CASSSTGRQYF. The CDR3 nucleotides read TGTGCCAGCAGCTCCACAGGTAGGCAGTATTTT.

About this clonotype: A much larger clone differs from this one at a single base, so this may be a read error. The DNA for the CDR3 is TGTGCCAGCAGTTTAGCGGGGACAGGGCGAGAGACCCAGTACTTC. This encodes CASSLAGTGRETQYF. The chain joins TRBV12-3 or TRBV12-4 to TRBJ2-5; 9 bases map to TRBD1. Trimming removed 0 bases from V and 4 bases from J; junction bases left unmatched: 3. The CDR3 is made up of 15 amino acids.

The chain is built from TRBV5-1 and TRBJ1-6; 9 nucleotides line up with TRBD1. The CDR3 is 16 residues long. CDR1 and CDR2 from the germline V gene are SGHRS and YFSETQ. Losses at the gene ends were 2 bases for V and 9 bases for J; bases not matched to a gene: 9. CDR3 protein: CASSLDRGENGSPLHF. The CDR3 nucleotides are TGCGCCAGCAGCTTAGACAGGGGGGAAAATGGTTCACCCCTCCACTTT.

The chain carries TRBV28 and TRBJ2-1; possibly TRBD1 for D (6 bases). Looked up from germline, CDR1 is MDHEN and CDR2 is SYDVKM. The length of the CDR3 is 17 residues. Trimming removed 6 bases at V and 4 bases at J, with 22 bases between. The CDR3 region has the DNA TGTGCCAGCAGACCACCACTGGGGACACTCGGATACAATGAGCAGTTCTTC. Encoded protein: CASRPPLGTLGYNEQFF.

This clonotype was counted only a few times. Relative to the germline gene, one junction end is altered; a read error may explain this. The chain recombines TRBV11-2 with TRBJ2-7; no clear D gene. CDR1 and CDR2 from the germline V gene are SGHAT and FQNNGV. The CDR3 is made up of 14 amino acids. CDR3 in amino acids: CASSLSDGAYEQYF. The CDR3 DNA reads as TGTGCCAGCAGCTTATCCGACGGAGCCTACGAGCAATACTTC.

A single count supports this clonotype. One base away lies a much larger clone, so this may be a sequencing read error. The CDR3 carries no conserved terminal phenylalanine or tryptophan, so it likely arises from a read error. The V and J genes are TRBV12-3 or TRBV12-4 and TRBJ2-6, with no clear D. V was trimmed by 8 bases and J by 0 bases, leaving 8 bases between them. This CDR3 is built from 14 residues. CDR3 amino acids: CASEAFSGANVLTL. The CDR3 bases are TGTGCCAGCGAGGCATTCTCTGGGGCCAACGTCCTGACTTTA.

The rearrangement uses TRBV11-2 and TRBJ2-7, with D perhaps TRBD1 (7 bases). V was pared by 5 bases and J by 3 bases, with 14 bases between. CDR1 and CDR2 from the germline V gene are SGHAT and FQNNGV. The CDR3 runs to 14 residues. This CDR3 reads CASSRGRGVYEQYF. The CDR3 coding sequence is TGTGCCAGCAGCAGGGGCAGGGGGGTCTACGAGCAGTACTTC.

V gene TRBV6-1 combines with J gene TRBJ1-4; TRBD1 agrees at 10 bases. The CDR3 loop spans 14 amino acids. Germline assignment: CDR1 MNHNS and CDR2 SASEGT. V was clipped by 6 bases and J by 8 bases; unmatched bases: 6. CDR3 coding DNA: TGTGCCAGCAGCGGGGACAGGGGTATAGAAAAACTGTTTTTT. Translating it yields CASSGDRGIEKLFF.